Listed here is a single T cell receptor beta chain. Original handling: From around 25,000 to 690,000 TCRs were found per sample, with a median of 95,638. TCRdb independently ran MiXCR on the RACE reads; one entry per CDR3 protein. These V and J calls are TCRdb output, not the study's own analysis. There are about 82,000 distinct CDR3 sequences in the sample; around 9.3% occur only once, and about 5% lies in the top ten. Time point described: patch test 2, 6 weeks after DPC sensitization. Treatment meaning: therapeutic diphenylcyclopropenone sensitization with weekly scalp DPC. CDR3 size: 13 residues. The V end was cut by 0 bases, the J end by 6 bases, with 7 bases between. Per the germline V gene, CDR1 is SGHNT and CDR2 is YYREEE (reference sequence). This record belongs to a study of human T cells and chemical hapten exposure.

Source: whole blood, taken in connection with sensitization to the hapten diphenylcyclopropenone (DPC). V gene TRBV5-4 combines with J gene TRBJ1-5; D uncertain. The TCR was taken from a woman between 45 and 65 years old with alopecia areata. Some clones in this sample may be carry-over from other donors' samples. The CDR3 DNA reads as TGTGCCAGCAGCTTGGATTCTGCTCAGCCCCAGCATTTT. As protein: CASSLDSAQPQHF.